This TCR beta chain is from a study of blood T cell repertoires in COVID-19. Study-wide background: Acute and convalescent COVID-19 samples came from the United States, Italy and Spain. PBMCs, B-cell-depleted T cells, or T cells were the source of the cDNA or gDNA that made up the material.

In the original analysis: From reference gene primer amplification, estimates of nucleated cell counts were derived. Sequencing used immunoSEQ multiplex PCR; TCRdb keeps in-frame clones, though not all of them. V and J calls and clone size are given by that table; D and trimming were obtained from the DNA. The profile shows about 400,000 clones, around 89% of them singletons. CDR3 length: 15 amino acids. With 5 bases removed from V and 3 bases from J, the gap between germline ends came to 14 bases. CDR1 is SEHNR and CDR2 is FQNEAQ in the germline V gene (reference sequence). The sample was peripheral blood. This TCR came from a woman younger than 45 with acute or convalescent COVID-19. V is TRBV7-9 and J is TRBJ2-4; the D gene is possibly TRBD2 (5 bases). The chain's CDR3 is CASSPWTEGKNIQYF. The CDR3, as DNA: TGTGCCAGCAGCCCATGGACTGAAGGCAAAAACATTCAGTACTTC.